Each of the 4 T cell receptor beta chains below was sequenced from the same sample in a study of graft-versus-host responses after intestinal transplantation. The table came from immunoSEQ multiplex PCR; TCRdb's copy has only in-frame clones and leaves some out. Of tens of thousands of clones listed, approximately 89% are singletons. Here the sequenced sample was PBMCs, taken about 120 days after intestinal transplantation. These receptors all come from a human patient who received an intestinal transplant, so some T cells may come from the graft donor.

This clone was seen just once. In DNA form, the CDR3 reads TGTGCCAGCAGCTCTAACAACAGGGGATTTACAAACACCATATATTTT. Encoded protein: CASSSNNRGFTNTIYF. The chain carries TRBV7-9 and TRBJ1-3; 7 nucleotides align to TRBD1. V lost 4 bases to trimming and J lost 6 bases; unmatched junction nucleotides: 12. The germline gives CDR1 SEHNR, CDR2 FQNEAQ (reference sequence). This CDR3 is built from 16 residues.

The V and J genes are TRBV28 and TRBJ1-5; D may be TRBD1 (5 bases). Germline V gene sequence: CDR1 MDHEN, CDR2 SYDVKM. Between the trimmed V and J ends, which lost 4 bases and 3 bases, there was a span of 22 bases. The CDR3 loop spans 18 amino acids. The CDR3 coding sequence is TGTGCCAGCAGTTGGGGACTGAGAGGGCTCATCCTCAATCAGCCCCAGCATTTT. This sequence encodes CASSWGLRGLILNQPQHF. Filled out from reference TRBV28 and TRBJ1-5, the complete variable domain reads DVKVTQSSRYLVKRTGEKVFLECVQDMDHENMFWYRQDPGLGLRLIYFSYDVKMKEKGDIPEGYSVSREKKERFSLILESASTNQTSMYLCASSWGLRGLILNQPQHFGDGTRLSIL.

The chain is built from TRBV2 and TRBJ2-2; TRBD2 aligns across 7 bases. The CDR3 is made up of 16 amino acids. Germline CDR1 reads SNHLY; CDR2 reads FYNNEI. Trimming took 3 bases from V and 3 from J; bases not matched to a gene: 7. CDR3 region: CASSDSRGGYTGELFF. The CDR3 bases are TGTGCCAGCAGTGACTCACGCGGGGGATACACCGGGGAGCTGTTTTTT. Full variable domain (rest looked up from reference TRBV2 and TRBJ2-2): EPEVTQTPSHQVTQMGQEVILRCVPISNHLYFYWYRQILGQKVEFLVSFYNNEISEKSEIFDDQFSVERPDGSNFTLKIRSTKLEDSAMYFCASSDSRGGYTGELFFGEGSRLTVL.

The V and J genes are TRBV28 and TRBJ1-1, with D possibly being TRBD1 (5 bases). There are 16 residues in the CDR3. The germline V and J ends were trimmed by 6 bases and 0 bases, with 17 bases remaining between them. Germline loops: CDR1 MDHEN, CDR2 SYDVKM. This CDR3 reads CASSSTVGSMNTEAFF. In DNA, the CDR3 is TGTGCCAGCAGCTCGACAGTTGGATCAATGAACACTGAAGCTTTCTTT.